These 29 T cell receptor beta chains were sequenced from one sample in a study of blood T cells in healthy people across ages. A second PCR of about 6 to 11 cycles used a sample-barcoded 5' primer and a J-beta primer mix. TCRdb processed the 5' RACE reads anew with MiXCR; each CDR3 protein has one entry. The sample contains some 1.5 million distinct CDR3 sequences, under 55% of which appear only once. Sequenced input: blood. Receptors were obtained from a woman under 30 in good health.

This rearrangement joins TRBV6-2 or TRBV6-3 to TRBJ2-5, with D uncertain. V shed 7 bases and J shed 2 bases, with 8 bases lying between them. Germline CDR1 is MNHEY and CDR2 is SVGEGT. This CDR3 is built from 12 residues. In DNA form, the CDR3 reads TGTGCCAGCAACGAGGTTCAAGAGACCCAGTACTTC. Amino acid sequence: CASNEVQETQYF.

This clonotype has a handful of counts. This chain links TRBV7-9 with TRBJ2-1; D is unclear. Matching the DNA end better, TRBJ2-7 makes the J call doubtful. This CDR3 has 14 amino acids. Germline lookup yields CDR1 SEHNR and CDR2 FQNEAQ (reference sequence). The CDR3 reads CASSLPNIYNEQYF. CDR3 DNA: TGTGCCAGCAGCTTACCGAACATCTACAATGAGCAGTACTTC.

The chain has TRBV20-1 and TRBJ1-4; D not certain. V lost 2 bases to trimming and J lost 8 bases, with 9 bases between them. Germline loops: CDR1 DFQATT, CDR2 SNEGSKA (reference sequence). CDR3 length equals 12 residues. CDR3 in amino acids: CSARTPEEKLFF. CDR3 in DNA: TGCAGTGCTAGAACCCCAGAGGAAAAACTGTTTTTT.

The V and J genes are TRBV3-1 and TRBJ2-5; 11 positions match TRBD2. The CDR3 spans 17 residues. Germline values: CDR1 LGHDT, CDR2 YNNKEL (reference sequence). V dropped 4 bases and J dropped 2; count of bases not matched to a gene: 9. CDR3 coding DNA: TGTGCCAGCAGCCTTTCACGACTAGCGGGATTACAAGAGACCCAGTACTTC. Amino acids: CASSLSRLAGLQETQYF.

This sequence joins TRBV12-3 or TRBV12-4 and TRBJ1-5, with a weak D call TRBD1 (6 bases). This CDR3 is 14 amino acids long. Trimming shortened V by 3 bases and J by 6 bases, and 12 bases separated the two germline ends. The CDR3: CASSFEGGSQPQHF. In DNA form, the CDR3 reads TGTGCCAGCAGTTTCGAAGGGGGTAGTCAGCCCCAGCATTTT.

The chain carries TRBV6-6 and TRBJ2-3, with 9 bases identical to TRBD2. Germline V gene sequence: CDR1 MNHNY, CDR2 SVGAGI (reference sequence). J lost 2 bases, V lost 6 bases, and 3 bases had no gene match. The CDR3 runs to 14 residues. The CDR3 loop reads CASRTSGATDTQYF. In DNA, the CDR3 is TGTGCCAGCAGGACTAGCGGCGCCACAGATACGCAGTATTTT.

This clonotype was seen ten or more times. The chain combines TRBV6-1 with TRBJ2-3; no definite D call. V lost 8 bases and J lost 1, with 13 bases in between. The germline V gene has CDR1 MNHNS and CDR2 SASEGT. CDR3 length equals 14 residues. The CDR3, as DNA: TGTGCCAGCGCCCCGGGCCCCCGCACAGATACGCAGTATTTT. Its protein is CASAPGPRTDTQYF.

This clonotype has only a few counts. The chain carries TRBV15 and TRBJ1-6, with 9 nucleotides matching TRBD1. The V gene end was trimmed by 1 base and the J gene end by 11 bases; junction bases not matched to a gene: 12. The CDR3 sequence is 17 residues long. Per the germline V gene, CDR1 is LNHNV and CDR2 is YYDKDF (reference sequence). CDR3 amino acids: CATSRVTGTGFLAPLHF. The CDR3 nucleotides are TGTGCCACCAGCAGAGTTACCGGGACAGGGTTTCTGGCACCCCTCCACTTT.

The chain joins TRBV21-1 to TRBJ2-7; TRBD1, the table's D call, lacks a check against the DNA. TRBV21-1 is noted as a pseudogene. CDR3 size: 16 residues. This chain's CDR3 is CASSPGAGQGYYEQYF. CDR3 nucleotide sequence: TGTGCCAGCAGCCCCGGTGCGGGACAGGGGTACTACGAGCAGTACTTC.

This clonotype came up a few times. The chain couples TRBV7-9 to TRBJ1-2; a possible D gene is TRBD1 (5 bases). Germline V lookup: CDR1 SEHNR, CDR2 FQNEAQ (reference sequence). Between the trimmed V and J ends, which lost 0 bases and 4 bases, there was a span of 12 bases. The CDR3 consists of 15 residues. CDR3 in amino acids: CASSLAVQAFYGYTF. Written as DNA, the CDR3 is TGTGCCAGCAGCTTAGCGGTACAGGCTTTCTATGGCTACACCTTC.

The chain uses TRBV2 and TRBJ2-3, with 13 bases that match TRBD2. V lost 8 bases, J lost 9 bases, and 8 bases stayed unmatched. Germline V CDR1 and CDR2: SNHLY, FYNNEI. The CDR3 covers 14 residues. The CDR3 reads CASRGLAGAKTQYF. CDR3 nucleotides: TGTGCCAGCCGAGGACTAGCGGGGGCGAAGACGCAGTATTTT.

This clonotype was seen a handful of times. CDR3 in amino acids: CASSQDRGQVDTQYF. The DNA for the CDR3 is TGCGCCAGCAGCCAGGACAGGGGGCAAGTGGATACGCAGTATTTT. The rearrangement uses TRBV4-3 and TRBJ2-3, with TRBD1 matching over 11 bases. The V and J ends lost 3 bases and 6 bases, in that order; junction bases with no gene match: 5. CDR1 is LGHNA and CDR2 is YSLEER in the germline V gene. The CDR3 is made up of 15 amino acids.

The chain employs TRBV18 and TRBJ2-1; D might be TRBD2 (7 bases). V lost 6 bases to trimming and J lost 3 bases, with 21 bases between them. Looked up from germline, CDR1 is KGHSH and CDR2 is LQKENI. CDR3 size: 17 residues. Written as DNA, the CDR3 is TGTGCCAGCTCGGAGCAGGGGCGCGGGAGTGGCTACAATGAGCAGTTCTTC. Translated: CASSEQGRGSGYNEQFF.

J is TRBJ1-2 and V is TRBV20-1; no reliable D call. The CDR3 is 14 residues long. V dropped 3 bases and J dropped 0 bases, with 11 bases sitting between them. The V gene's germline CDR1 is DFQATT and CDR2 SNEGSKA (reference sequence). The CDR3 loop is CSASETGANYGYTF. CDR3 bases: TGCAGTGCTAGTGAGACCGGAGCTAACTATGGCTACACCTTC.

This clonotype was found a few times. The chain uses TRBV15 and TRBJ1-2; 7 bases match TRBD1. The V segment lost 3 bases and the J segment 3 bases; nucleotides outside the gene matches: 19. The CDR3 contains 19 residues. The germline gives CDR1 LNHNV, CDR2 YYDKDF (reference sequence). The CDR3 is CATSSSSGRGMGGHYGYTF. CDR3 DNA: TGTGCCACCAGCAGCTCGTCGGGCAGGGGGATGGGCGGACACTATGGCTACACCTTC.

The rearrangement joins TRBV28 to TRBJ2-4; D possibly uses TRBD1 or TRBD2 (6 bases each). The closer fit of TRBJ2-7 to the DNA end suggests the J call may be wrong. The CDR3 is 16 amino acids. Per the germline V gene, CDR1 is MDHEN and CDR2 is SYDVKM. CDR3 sequence reads: CASSFYRGLAIYEQYF. The CDR3 DNA reads TGTGCCAGCAGTTTCTACCGGGGGCTAGCGATCTACGAGCAGTACTTC.

V gene TRBV11-2 combines with J gene TRBJ2-7; perhaps TRBD1 as D (6 bases). Per germline, CDR1 SGHAT and CDR2 FQNNGV. The CDR3 loop spans 15 amino acids. The ends were cut back, 1 base at V and 0 bases at J, with 10 bases in the middle. This chain's CDR3 is CASSLVMTGSYEQYF. The CDR3 nucleotides are TGTGCCAGCAGCTTAGTTATGACAGGCTCCTACGAGCAGTACTTC. Full variable domain (missing parts from reference TRBV11-2 and TRBJ2-7): EAGVAQSPRYKIIEKRQSVAFWCNPISGHATLYWYQQILGQGPKLLIQFQNNGVVDDSQLPKDRFSAERLKGVDSTLKIQPAKLEDSAVYLCASSLVMTGSYEQYFGPGTRLTVT.

About this clonotype itself: Its ends do not fully match the called genes, so a read error is possible. V usage is TRBV5-6 and J usage is TRBJ1-4, with 7 bases lining up with TRBD1. The CDR3 spans 14 residues. Germline-derived CDR1 and CDR2 are SGHDT and YYEEEE. The DNA of the CDR3 is TGTGTCAGCAGCCTCGGGACAGCTAATGAAAAACTGTTTTTT. Protein: CVSSLGTANEKLFF.

Here the CDR3 reads CSARQGLAQISSDYNEQFF. The CDR3 bases are TGCAGTGCTAGACAGGGACTGGCCCAGATCTCAAGCGACTACAATGAGCAGTTCTTC. The rearrangement joins TRBV20-1 to TRBJ2-1; the D gene is possibly TRBD2 (6 bases). Trimming cost V 2 bases and J 3 bases, with 26 bases left between them. The CDR3 contains 19 residues. Germline-derived CDR1 and CDR2 are DFQATT and SNEGSKA (reference sequence).

The chain recombines TRBV6-1 with TRBJ2-1; 7 bases match TRBD1. After removal of 6 bases from V and 3 bases from J, the junction contained 20 bases not matched to a gene. The germline V gene has CDR1 MNHNS and CDR2 SASEGT. The CDR3 is 19 residues long. CDR3 region: CASSLPGQRGTSYYNEQFF. The CDR3 DNA sequence: TGTGCCAGCAGCCTTCCGGGACAGAGAGGGACCTCCTACTACAATGAGCAGTTCTTC.

The J gene is TRBJ1-1, the V gene TRBV19, with D hard to call. Germline CDR1 is LNHDA and CDR2 is SQIVND (reference sequence). The ends were cut back, 4 bases at V and 5 bases at J, with 20 bases in the middle. There are 16 residues in the CDR3. The DNA of the CDR3 is TGTGCCAGTAGTACACGACTTGGGCCCCGAGGGACTGAAGCTTTCTTT. The encoded protein is CASSTRLGPRGTEAFF.

V and J are TRBV2 and TRBJ1-2; D remains ambiguous. The germline V gene has CDR1 SNHLY and CDR2 FYNNEI. This CDR3 is 11 amino acids long. Between the trimmed V and J ends, which lost 6 bases and 5 bases, there was a span of 7 bases. The chain's CDR3 is CASRPEYGYTF. The CDR3 DNA is TGTGCCAGCAGACCAGAGTATGGCTACACCTTC. Using reference TRBV2 and TRBJ1-2 for the parts outside the CDR3, the full variable domain is EPEVTQTPSHQVTQMGQEVILRCVPISNHLYFYWYRQILGQKVEFLVSFYNNEISEKSEIFDDQFSVERPDGSNFTLKIRSTKLEDSAMYFCASRPEYGYTFGSGTRLTVV.

The gene calls are TRBV28 and TRBJ2-5; possibly TRBD1 or TRBD2 for D (5 bases each). The CDR3 totals 16 residues. V lost 6 bases and J 11 bases, leaving 28 bases between the germline ends. Looked up from germline, CDR1 is MDHEN and CDR2 is SYDVKM. The CDR3 sequence: CASSTAGASSYNEQYF. The CDR3, as DNA: TGTGCCAGCAGCACCGCCGGGGCAAGCTCCTACAATGAGCAGTACTTC.

The chain is built from TRBV6-1 and TRBJ1-2; D gene unclear. This CDR3 contains 15 residues. Germline V gene data show CDR1 as MNHNS and CDR2 as SASEGT. V shed 4 bases and J shed 1 base, with 13 bases lying between them. The CDR3 sequence: CASSGRNVVNYGYTF. CDR3 coding DNA: TGTGCCAGCAGTGGACGGAATGTTGTTAACTATGGCTACACCTTC.

CDR3 in amino acids: CASSSPWVKGAQETQYF. Written as DNA, the CDR3 is TGTGCCAGCAGCTCGCCCTGGGTGAAGGGGGCTCAAGAGACCCAGTACTTC. The rearrangement uses TRBV7-6 and TRBJ2-5; 7 nucleotides match TRBD1. Germline loops: CDR1 SGHVS, CDR2 FNYEAQ. V was pared by 4 bases and J by 2 bases, with 13 bases of the junction left unmatched. The CDR3 length is 17 residues.

In this sample, this clonotype turned up a few times. The gene calls are TRBV12-3 or TRBV12-4 and TRBJ2-1; 9 nucleotides align to TRBD2. The CDR3 extends over 12 amino acids. V was pared by 7 bases and J by 7 bases, with 2 bases of the junction left unmatched. CDR3 region: CASTGLANEQFF. CDR3 in DNA: TGTGCCAGCACTGGACTAGCGAATGAGCAGTTCTTC.

This clonotype occurred a few times. The chain carries TRBV2 and TRBJ2-4; possible D gene TRBD1, 5 bases. The CDR3 spans 16 residues. V dropped 6 bases and J dropped 0 bases, with 15 bases sitting between them. The germline CDR1 and CDR2 sequences are SNHLY and FYNNEI. The CDR3 DNA is TGTGCCAGCAGAGAACAGGAGCCCCTAGCCAAAAACATTCAGTACTTC. Encoded protein: CASREQEPLAKNIQYF.

V usage is TRBV2 and J usage is TRBJ2-7, with D perhaps being TRBD1 or TRBD2 (5 bases each). This CDR3 is 13 amino acids long. Germline V gives CDR1 SNHLY, CDR2 FYNNEI. Trimming removed 5 bases from V and 6 bases from J, with 14 bases in between. CDR3 bases: TGTGCCAGCAGTCCGGGACGGAGCCGCGAGCAGTACTTC. This gives the protein CASSPGRSREQYF.

The chain is built from TRBV6-5 and TRBJ1-1; TRBD1 might be the D (5 bases). The V end was cut by 2 bases, the J end by 13 bases, with 17 bases between. Germline V gives CDR1 MNHEY, CDR2 SVGAGI. The length of the CDR3 is 13 residues. CDR3 protein: CASSYLAGGAVFF. CDR3 nucleotides: TGTGCCAGCAGTTACCTCGCGGGAGGGGCTGTTTTCTTT.